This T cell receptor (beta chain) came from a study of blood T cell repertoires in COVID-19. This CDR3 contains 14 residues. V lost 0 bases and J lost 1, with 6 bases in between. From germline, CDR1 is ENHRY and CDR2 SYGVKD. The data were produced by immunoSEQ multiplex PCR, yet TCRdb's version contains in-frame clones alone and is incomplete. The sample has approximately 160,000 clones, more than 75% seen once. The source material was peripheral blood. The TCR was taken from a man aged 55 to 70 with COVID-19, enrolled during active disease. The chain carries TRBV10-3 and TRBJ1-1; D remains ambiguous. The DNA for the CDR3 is TGTGCCATCAGTGAGTCGGCAGGGAACACTGAAGCTTTCTTT. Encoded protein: CAISESAGNTEAFF.